The rows below give T cell receptor beta chains drawn from one sample of a study of blood T cell repertoires in COVID-19. Assay used: immunoSEQ multiplex PCR; TCRdb lists only in-frame clones, some missing. The sample consists of roughly 80,000 clones, 81% of them appearing once. The sample taken for sequencing was peripheral blood. Every receptor here comes from a man of 80 years or more with acute or convalescent COVID-19. CDR3s include the opening cysteine and the closing phenylalanine or tryptophan. A D gene is named only where the DNA matches it firmly. Expanded clones are given a class, and other clones once, few, many or no size at all.

clone size: few
J gene: TRBJ2-2
V gene: TRBV5-1
D gene: NA
CDR3 protein: CASSPNDWNTGELFF
CDR3 DNA: TGCGCCAGCAGCCCAAATGACTGGAACACCGGGGAGCTGTTTTTT

clone size: few
J gene: TRBJ1-5
V gene: TRBV6-5
D gene: NA
CDR3 protein: CASSYNYGSNQPQHF
CDR3 DNA: TGTGCCAGCAGTTATAACTATGGTAGCAATCAGCCCCAGCATTTT

clone size: NA
J gene: TRBJ2-7
V gene: TRBV7-9
D gene: NA
CDR3 protein: CASSQQGHEQYF
CDR3 DNA: TGTGCCAGCAGCCAACAGGGCCACGAGCAGTACTTC

clone size: NA
J gene: TRBJ2-5
V gene: TRBV6-5
D gene: NA
CDR3 protein: CASSYSRAVGTQYF
CDR3 DNA: TGTGCCAGCAGTTACTCGAGGGCGGTGGGAACCCAGTACTTC

clone size: NA
J gene: TRBJ2-6
V gene: TRBV2
D gene: NA
CDR3 protein: CASRDKQASGANVLTF
CDR3 DNA: TGTGCCAGCAGGGACAAACAGGCCTCTGGGGCCAACGTCCTGACTTTC

clone size: NA
J gene: TRBJ1-5
V gene: TRBV6-1
D gene: NA
CDR3 protein: CASSEAQGNQPQHF
CDR3 DNA: TGTGCCAGCAGTGAAGCGCAGGGCAATCAGCCCCAGCATTTT

clone size: NA
J gene: TRBJ2-1
V gene: TRBV29-1
D gene: NA
CDR3 protein: CSAFGSAADEQFF
CDR3 DNA: TGCAGCGCCTTTGGTTCCGCGGCTGATGAGCAGTTCTTC

clone size: NA
J gene: TRBJ2-2
V gene: TRBV5-1
D gene: NA
CDR3 protein: CASSGHTTPPGELFF
CDR3 DNA: TGCGCCAGCTCGGGACATACAACACCGCCCGGGGAGCTGTTTTTT

clone size: NA
J gene: TRBJ2-7
V gene: TRBV6-5
D gene: TRBD2
CDR3 protein: CASDTAGGPSEQYF
CDR3 DNA: TGTGCCAGCGATACAGCGGGAGGGCCCTCCGAGCAGTACTTC

clone size: NA
J gene: TRBJ2-2
V gene: TRBV5-5
D gene: TRBD2
CDR3 protein: CASSLTSGYTGELFF
CDR3 DNA: TGTGCCAGCAGCTTGACTAGCGGATACACCGGGGAGCTGTTTTTT

clone size: NA
J gene: TRBJ2-3
V gene: TRBV30
D gene: TRBD2
CDR3 protein: CAWSVIGVLAKIKSTDTQYF
CDR3 DNA: TGTGCCTGGAGTGTTATAGGGGTACTAGCGAAAATTAAAAGCACAGATACGCAGTATTTT

clone size: NA
J gene: TRBJ2-3
V gene: TRBV27
D gene: NA
CDR3 protein: CASSLYKRSGDTQYF
CDR3 DNA: TGTGCCAGCAGTTTATATAAACGCAGTGGCGATACGCAGTATTTT

clone size: few
J gene: TRBJ1-2
V gene: TRBV25-1
D gene: NA
CDR3 protein: CASSALGADKPLGYTF
CDR3 DNA: TGTGCCAGCAGCGCGTTAGGGGCCGATAAGCCCCTTGGCTACACCTTC

clone size: NA
J gene: TRBJ1-5
V gene: TRBV15
D gene: NA
CDR3 protein: CATSRYNQPQHF
CDR3 DNA: TGTGCCACCAGCAGATATAATCAGCCCCAGCATTTT

clone size: once
J gene: TRBJ1-1
V gene: TRBV6-5
D gene: TRBD1
CDR3 protein: CASSYPGQGSTEAFF
CDR3 DNA: TGTGCCAGCAGTTACCCTGGACAGGGAAGCACTGAAGCTTTCTTT

clone size: few
J gene: TRBJ1-2
V gene: TRBV7-9
D gene: NA
CDR3 protein: CASSSRWDTDNYGYTF
CDR3 DNA: TGTGCCAGCAGCTCGAGGTGGGACACAGATAACTATGGCTACACCTTC

clone size: NA
J gene: TRBJ1-1
V gene: TRBV27
D gene: NA
CDR3 protein: CASSGGDSDTEAFF
CDR3 DNA: TGTGCCAGCAGTGGAGGGGACTCGGACACTGAAGCTTTCTTT

clone size: once
J gene: TRBJ2-3
V gene: TRBV19
D gene: NA
CDR3 protein: CASSISGVNTDTQYF
CDR3 DNA: TGTGCCAGTAGTATCAGCGGAGTAAACACAGATACGCAGTATTTT

clone size: NA
J gene: TRBJ1-3
V gene: TRBV28
D gene: NA
CDR3 protein: CASSMTVGAGNTIYF
CDR3 DNA: TGTGCCAGCAGTATGACAGTTGGCGCTGGAAACACCATATATTTT

clone size: NA
J gene: TRBJ1-6
V gene: TRBV2
D gene: TRBD1
CDR3 protein: CASSEDWTGSNSPLHF
CDR3 DNA: TGTGCCAGCAGTGAAGATTGGACAGGGAGTAATTCACCCCTCCACTTT

clone size: NA
J gene: TRBJ2-2
V gene: TRBV2
D gene: NA
CDR3 protein: CAGQGPYNTGELFF
CDR3 DNA: TGTGCCGGACAAGGCCCGTATAACACCGGGGAGCTGTTTTTT

clone size: NA
J gene: TRBJ1-1
V gene: TRBV6-6
D gene: NA
CDR3 protein: CASRHFQAEAFF
CDR3 DNA: TGTGCCAGCAGGCATTTCCAGGCTGAAGCTTTCTTT

clone size: once
J gene: TRBJ1-1
V gene: TRBV15
D gene: NA
CDR3 protein: CATSRETTLNTEAFF
CDR3 DNA: TGTGCCACCAGCAGAGAAACCACACTGAACACTGAAGCTTTCTTT

clone size: NA
J gene: TRBJ1-1
V gene: TRBV20-1
D gene: NA
CDR3 protein: CSASRGPNTEAFF
CDR3 DNA: TGCAGTGCTAGTCGCGGCCCGAACACTGAAGCTTTCTTT

clone size: NA
J gene: TRBJ2-2
V gene: TRBV28
D gene: NA
CDR3 protein: CASSLQGSGELFF
CDR3 DNA: TGTGCCAGCAGTTTACAGGGTTCCGGGGAGCTGTTTTTT

clone size: NA
J gene: TRBJ1-2
V gene: TRBV19
D gene: TRBD1
CDR3 protein: CASSPNRGTYGYTF
CDR3 DNA: TGTGCCAGTAGTCCCAACAGGGGAACCTATGGCTACACCTTC

clone size: NA
J gene: TRBJ2-2
V gene: TRBV9
D gene: NA
CDR3 protein: CASSVGLGSRDTGELFF
CDR3 DNA: TGTGCCAGCAGCGTAGGACTCGGGAGTCGGGACACCGGGGAGCTGTTTTTT

clone size: NA
J gene: TRBJ2-7
V gene: TRBV2
D gene: TRBD1
CDR3 protein: CASSVDRGPYEQYF
CDR3 DNA: TGTGCCAGCAGTGTGGACAGGGGCCCCTACGAGCAGTACTTC

clone size: NA
J gene: TRBJ2-4
V gene: TRBV5-4
D gene: NA
CDR3 protein: CASSQMDTAKNIQYF
CDR3 DNA: TGTGCCAGCAGCCAAATGGACACAGCCAAAAACATTCAGTACTTC

clone size: NA
J gene: TRBJ2-5
V gene: TRBV28
D gene: TRBD2
CDR3 protein: CASSVFGRLAGGGETQYF
CDR3 DNA: TGTGCCAGCAGCGTTTTCGGGAGACTAGCGGGAGGGGGAGAGACCCAGTACTTC

clone size: few
J gene: TRBJ2-7
V gene: TRBV2
D gene: TRBD1
CDR3 protein: CASSWDREDEQYF
CDR3 DNA: TGTGCCAGCAGCTGGGACAGGGAAGACGAGCAGTACTTC

clone size: NA
J gene: TRBJ2-3
V gene: TRBV7-9
D gene: NA
CDR3 protein: CAIHRDTQYF
CDR3 DNA: TGTGCCATCCACAGGGATACGCAGTATTTT

clone size: NA
J gene: TRBJ1-2
V gene: TRBV19
D gene: TRBD1
CDR3 protein: CASNPTGVPWGYTF
CDR3 DNA: TGTGCCAGTAATCCGACAGGGGTCCCTTGGGGCTACACCTTC

clone size: NA
J gene: TRBJ1-2
V gene: TRBV7-9
D gene: TRBD1
CDR3 protein: CASSYRGILYGYTF
CDR3 DNA: TGTGCCAGCAGCTACAGGGGGATACTTTATGGCTACACCTTC

clone size: NA
J gene: TRBJ2-1
V gene: TRBV29-1
D gene: NA
CDR3 protein: CSVETTSYNEQFF
CDR3 DNA: TGCAGCGTTGAGACGACTTCCTACAATGAGCAGTTCTTC

clone size: once
J gene: TRBJ1-1
V gene: TRBV7-8
D gene: NA
CDR3 protein: CASSLVTGTLMNTEAFF
CDR3 DNA: TGTGCCAGCAGCTTAGTCACCGGGACACTCATGAACACTGAAGCTTTCTTT

clone size: NA
J gene: TRBJ2-7
V gene: TRBV5-1
D gene: TRBD1
CDR3 protein: CASSPGQGFSEQYF
CDR3 DNA: TGCGCCAGCAGCCCCGGACAGGGTTTCAGCGAGCAGTACTTC

clone size: NA
J gene: TRBJ2-3
V gene: TRBV5-5
D gene: TRBD2
CDR3 protein: CASSQGLAGSTDTQYF
CDR3 DNA: TGTGCCAGCAGCCAGGGACTAGCGGGATCCACAGATACGCAGTATTTT

clone size: NA
J gene: TRBJ2-3
V gene: TRBV5-1
D gene: TRBD2
CDR3 protein: CASSLGLARTDTQYF
CDR3 DNA: TGCGCCAGCAGCTTGGGACTAGCCCGCACAGATACGCAGTATTTT

clone size: NA
J gene: TRBJ2-4
V gene: TRBV2
D gene: NA
CDR3 protein: CASSGPAVLGDIQYF
CDR3 DNA: TGTGCCAGCAGTGGCCCGGCCGTTTTAGGGGACATTCAGTACTTC

clone size: NA
J gene: TRBJ1-1
V gene: TRBV11-2
D gene: TRBD1
CDR3 protein: CASRSPGQGNRLRAFF
CDR3 DNA: TGTGCCAGCAGATCACCGGGACAGGGTAATCGGTTGAGAGCTTTCTTT

clone size: NA
J gene: TRBJ1-6
V gene: TRBV18
D gene: TRBD1
CDR3 protein: CASSQDRGPSPLHF
CDR3 DNA: TGTGCCAGCTCACAAGACAGGGGGCCTTCACCCCTCCACTTT

clone size: NA
J gene: TRBJ1-2
V gene: TRBV4-1
D gene: NA
CDR3 protein: CASRGGVGGNYGYTF
CDR3 DNA: TGCGCCAGCAGGGGCGGTGTAGGGGGTAACTATGGCTACACCTTC

clone size: NA
J gene: TRBJ1-1
V gene: TRBV27
D gene: NA
CDR3 protein: CASRGRGSPNTEAFF
CDR3 DNA: TGTGCCAGCAGAGGTAGAGGTTCTCCGAACACTGAAGCTTTCTTT

clone size: NA
J gene: TRBJ2-3
V gene: TRBV6-5
D gene: NA
CDR3 protein: CASAKRTTSTDTQYF
CDR3 DNA: TGTGCCAGCGCCAAGCGGACCACTAGCACAGATACGCAGTATTTT

clone size: NA
J gene: TRBJ2-5
V gene: TRBV29-1
D gene: NA
CDR3 protein: CSVEAQKQETQYF
CDR3 DNA: TGCAGCGTTGAAGCACAGAAGCAAGAGACCCAGTACTTC

clone size: NA
J gene: TRBJ1-2
V gene: TRBV11-2
D gene: TRBD1
CDR3 protein: CASRAYRTGGDGYTF
CDR3 DNA: TGTGCCAGCAGAGCGTACCGGACAGGGGGGGATGGCTACACCTTC

clone size: NA
J gene: TRBJ1-1
V gene: TRBV6-2/TRBV6-3
D gene: TRBD1
CDR3 protein: CASSYSRGLNTEAFF
CDR3 DNA: TGTGCCAGCAGTTACTCGAGGGGGCTGAACACTGAAGCTTTCTTT

clone size: many
J gene: TRBJ1-6
V gene: TRBV19
D gene: NA
CDR3 protein: CASRGANSYNSPLHF
CDR3 DNA: TGTGCCAGTAGGGGGGCAAACTCCTATAATTCACCCCTCCACTTT

clone size: NA
J gene: TRBJ2-1
V gene: TRBV29-1
D gene: NA
CDR3 protein: CSYRESSYNEQFF
CDR3 DNA: TGCAGCTACAGGGAGAGCTCCTACAATGAGCAGTTCTTC

clone size: NA
J gene: TRBJ2-3
V gene: TRBV5-5
D gene: TRBD2
CDR3 protein: CASSTGLAGGPGTDTQYF
CDR3 DNA: TGTGCCAGCAGCACGGGACTAGCGGGAGGGCCCGGCACAGATACGCAGTATTTT

clone size: NA
J gene: TRBJ2-5
V gene: TRBV18
D gene: NA
CDR3 protein: CASSPPSQSQETQYF
CDR3 DNA: TGTGCCAGCTCACCACCTTCACAGAGCCAAGAGACCCAGTACTTC

clone size: NA
J gene: TRBJ2-5
V gene: TRBV20-1
D gene: TRBD1
CDR3 protein: CSGTGQETQYF
CDR3 DNA: TGCAGTGGGACAGGACAAGAGACCCAGTACTTC

clone size: NA
J gene: TRBJ2-1
V gene: TRBV19
D gene: TRBD2
CDR3 protein: CASSPVGLADIYNEQFF
CDR3 DNA: TGTGCCAGTAGCCCCGTCGGACTAGCGGATATCTACAATGAGCAGTTCTTC

clone size: NA
J gene: TRBJ2-1
V gene: TRBV6-5
D gene: NA
CDR3 protein: CASSSRYSEQFF
CDR3 DNA: TGTGCCAGCAGTTCTAGGTATAGTGAGCAGTTCTTC

clone size: few
J gene: TRBJ1-5
V gene: TRBV24-1
D gene: TRBD1
CDR3 protein: CATSDPGQGNQPQHF
CDR3 DNA: TGTGCCACCAGTGACCCCGGACAGGGCAATCAGCCCCAGCATTTT

clone size: NA
J gene: TRBJ1-1
V gene: TRBV5-4
D gene: NA
CDR3 protein: CASSGAGRMNTEAFF
CDR3 DNA: TGTGCCAGCAGCGGGGCGGGACGGATGAACACTGAAGCTTTCTTT

clone size: NA
J gene: TRBJ2-2
V gene: TRBV6-6
D gene: NA
CDR3 protein: CASSYETGELFF
CDR3 DNA: TGTGCCAGCAGTTACGAGACCGGGGAGCTGTTTTTT

clone size: NA
J gene: TRBJ1-1
V gene: TRBV29-1
D gene: TRBD1
CDR3 protein: CSVDRGLNGNTEAFF
CDR3 DNA: TGCAGCGTTGATAGGGGGCTGAATGGGAACACTGAAGCTTTCTTT